Sequencing of this TCR beta chain was carried out in a study of T cells expressing NK-cell markers. Across the whole study: From sorted CD3+CD56+NKG2C+, CD3+CD56+NKG2C- and CD3+CD56-NKG2C+ T cells came the TCR beta repertoires. The sequencing cohort of eight donors included seven HCMV-seropositive individuals and one seronegative individual.

A 5'RACE template switching approach incorporating UMIs was used to make TCR beta cDNA. TCRdb re-called the 5' RACE reads, yielding one record per CDR3 amino acid sequence without DNA. This table holds 550,000 to 600,000 distinct CDR3 sequences. In germline, CDR1 is SQVTM, CDR2 ANQGSEA. The CDR3 sequence is 14 residues long. This TCR came from a young man in good health. The sequencing input was blood T cells: a sorted CD56 or NKG2C T cell subset, CD4+ or CD8+ T cells, or bulk PBMC T cells (not recorded which). The chain is built from TRBV29-1 and TRBJ1-2; TCRdb indicates TRBD1, and absent DNA this call remains unverified. CDR3 in amino acids: CSVLRQGDVYGYTF.